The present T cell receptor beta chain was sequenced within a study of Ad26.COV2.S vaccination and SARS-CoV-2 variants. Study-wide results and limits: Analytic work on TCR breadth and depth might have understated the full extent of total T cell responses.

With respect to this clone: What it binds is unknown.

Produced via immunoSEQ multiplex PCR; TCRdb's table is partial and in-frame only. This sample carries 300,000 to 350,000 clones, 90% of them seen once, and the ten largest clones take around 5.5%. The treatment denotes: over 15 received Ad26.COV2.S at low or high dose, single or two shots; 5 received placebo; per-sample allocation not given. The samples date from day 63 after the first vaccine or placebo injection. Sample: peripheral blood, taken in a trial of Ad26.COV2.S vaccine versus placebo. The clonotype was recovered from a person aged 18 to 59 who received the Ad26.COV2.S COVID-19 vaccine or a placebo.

The CDR3 DNA follows: TGTGCCAGCAGCCGCGGACAGGGGACGGGGGCAGATACGCAGTATTTT. This gives the protein CASSRGQGTGADTQYF. This chain joins TRBV7-2 and TRBJ2-3; 9 nucleotides line up with TRBD1. Trimming removed 5 bases from V and 4 bases from J; junction bases left unmatched: 10. CDR1 and CDR2 (germline): SGHTA, FQGNSA. The CDR3 length is 16 residues. The variable domain in full, with the rest retrieved from reference TRBV7-2 and TRBJ2-3, is GAGVSQSPSNKVTEKGKDVELRCDPISGHTALYWYRQSLGQGLEFLIYFQGNSAPDKSGLPSDRFSAERTGGSVSTLTIQRTQQEDSAVYLCASSRGQGTGADTQYFGPGTRLTVL.